The rows below give T cell receptor beta chains drawn from one sample of a study of metastatic and nonmetastatic thyroid tumors. TCRdb re-analyzed the PCR reads using MiXCR. The sample lists tens of thousands of clones, approximately 11% occurring once. The sequenced sample consisted of blood. The receptor set was obtained from a female donor with papillary thyroid cancer or a benign thyroid nodule (not recorded which). Some clones in this sample may be carry-over from other donors' samples. Each CDR3 is given with its conserved first and last residue. The D gene is left open where the match is weak. Clone size is stated in some rows and not others, as once, few, many or a class when expanded.

V,D,J,size,DNA,CDR3
TRBV28,.,TRBJ2-7,many,TGTGCCAGCAGTTTATACAGGGTTCCCTACGAGCAGTACTTC,CASSLYRVPYEQYF
TRBV28,TRBD2,TRBJ2-1,many,TGTGCCAGCAGTTCAGGGACGAGAAGACTAGCGGGAGTGGATGAGCAGTTCTTC,CASSSGTRRLAGVDEQFF
TRBV7-9,TRBD1,TRBJ1-1,few,TGTGCCAGCAGCCCCGGACAGGCGTTGCACACTGAAGCTTTCTTT,CASSPGQALHTEAFF
TRBV24-1,TRBD2,TRBJ2-1,many,TGTGCCACCAGTGATTCTCTAAGCGGGAGCTCCTACAATGAGCAGTTCTTC,CATSDSLSGSSYNEQFF
TRBV10-3,.,TRBJ1-5,.,TGTGCCATCAGTGAATGGGGGGCGAGTGGCAATCAGCCCCTGCATTTT,CAISEWGASGNQPLHF
TRBV20-1,TRBD2,TRBJ2-6,few,TGCAGTGCTAGCAGCGGGGGCGAGGGTACCGGGGCCAACGTCCTGACTTTC,CSASSGGEGTGANVLTF
TRBV6-2/TRBV6-3,.,TRBJ2-3,.,TGTGCCAGCAGTAAACAGGTGGCGATCTCGGATACGCAGTATTTT,CASSKQVAISDTQYF
TRBV5-1,TRBD2,TRBJ2-1,many,TGCGCCAGCAGCACAGGACTAGTGGGGAGGGATGAGCAGTTCTTC,CASSTGLVGRDEQFF
TRBV13,TRBD2,TRBJ2-1,many,TGTGCCAGCAGCTGGGGACTAGCGGGAGTCCATGAGCAGTTCTTC,CASSWGLAGVHEQFF
TRBV20-1,TRBD2,TRBJ2-3,many,TGCAGTGCTCCCCGACTTCTGGGACTAGCGGGAGGGAACACAGATACGCAGTATTTT,CSAPRLLGLAGGNTDTQYF
TRBV20-1,.,TRBJ2-7,many,TGCAGTGCTAGTGATGATAGTCTCTACGAGCAGTACTTC,CSASDDSLYEQYF
TRBV18,.,TRBJ1-5,many,TGTGCCAGCTCACCACAGGGGGGTGGCAATCAGCCCCAGCATTTT,CASSPQGGGNQPQHF
TRBV20-1,.,TRBJ2-5,many,TGCAGTGCTAGCCCCTACCAGGGCCAAAAAACGGAGACCCAGTACTTC,CSASPYQGQKTETQYF
TRBV30,TRBD1,TRBJ1-1,many,TGTGCCTGGAGTGTACTAGGAGGGACAGGCACTGAAGCTTTCTTT,CAWSVLGGTGTEAFF
TRBV14,TRBD2,TRBJ2-1,many,TGTGCCAGCAGCCACCCCCAAGGACTAGCGGGGAACAATGAGCAGTTCTTC,CASSHPQGLAGNNEQFF
TRBV19,.,TRBJ1-5,.,TGTGCCAGTAGGTCCGGGACGGCAAATCAGCCCCAGCATTTT,CASRSGTANQPQHF
TRBV18,.,TRBJ2-7,few,TGTGCCAGCTCACGGCTCAGCGGTTCAAGCTCCTACGAGCAGTACTTC,CASSRLSGSSSYEQYF
TRBV15,.,TRBJ1-2,few,TGTGCCACCAGTGCGACAGGAAATAACTATGGATACACCTTC,CATSATGNNYGYTF
TRBV28,TRBD2,TRBJ2-7,medium-sized,TGTGCCAGCAGTCCGCCTCGGGACTACTTATTCGAGCAGTACTTC,CASSPPRDYLFEQYF
TRBV5-1,.,TRBJ2-7,many,TGCGCCAGCAGCTTTGAGGGGGAATTAGGGCAGTACTTC,CASSFEGELGQYF
TRBV7-3,TRBD1,TRBJ2-1,many,TGTGCCAGCAGCCCCCGTTCAGGGGGCTACAATGAGCAGTTCTTC,CASSPRSGGYNEQFF
TRBV27,TRBD2,TRBJ2-1,medium-sized,TGTGCCAGCAGAACACTAGCGGGAGATAAGGATGAGCAGTTCTTC,CASRTLAGDKDEQFF
TRBV9,.,TRBJ2-3,many,TGTGCCAGCAGCGTAAGCACCCCTCCTAGCACAGATACGCAGTATTTT,CASSVSTPPSTDTQYF
TRBV11-2,TRBD2,TRBJ2-5,many,TGTGCCAGCAGCTTATTCCGGCTAGCGGGGCTTGAAGAGACCCAGTACTTC,CASSLFRLAGLEETQYF
TRBV4-3,.,TRBJ2-2,medium-sized,TGCGCCAGCAGCGAAGACCCGAACACCGGGGAGCTGTTTTTT,CASSEDPNTGELFF
TRBV19,.,TRBJ2-3,.,TGTGCCAGCCGAGGACAGACGAAGGTTGAAACAGCAGATACGCAGTATTTT,CASRGQTKVETADTQYF
TRBV7-6,.,TRBJ2-3,many,TGTGCCAGCAGCTTTGAAAGCACAGATACGCAGTATTTT,CASSFESTDTQYF
TRBV11-2,.,TRBJ1-3,many,TGTGCCAGCAGCTTATCAGGGAATGGAAACACCATATATTTT,CASSLSGNGNTIYF
TRBV12-3/TRBV12-4,.,TRBJ2-3,.,TGTGCCAGCAGTCCAGGGTGGGCAGATACGCAGTATTTT,CASSPGWADTQYF
TRBV28,.,TRBJ1-6,medium-sized,TGTGCCAGCAGTTTTGCGAGGGGTTATAGTAATTCACCCCTCCACTTT,CASSFARGYSNSPLHF
TRBV6-1,TRBD1,TRBJ1-1,.,TGTGCCAGCAGTGAAGCGGGGACAGTTGAAGCTTTCTTT,CASSEAGTVEAFF
TRBV24-1,.,TRBJ1-5,many,TGTGCCACCGGCGGTGGAGGGGGGACAAATAGCAATCAGCCCCAGCATTTT,CATGGGGGTNSNQPQHF
TRBV18,TRBD1,TRBJ2-7,many,TGTGCCAGCTCACGGGGGACAGGGGAGGTCGGCGAGCAGTACTTC,CASSRGTGEVGEQYF
TRBV9,TRBD2,TRBJ2-2,many,TGTGCCAGCAGCGTAACTAGCGTCACCGGGGAGCTGTTTTTT,CASSVTSVTGELFF
TRBV28,.,TRBJ1-4,few,TGTGCCAGCAGCCCTTGTAGAAGTTCTAATGAAAAACTGTTTTTT,CASSPCRSSNEKLFF
TRBV18,.,TRBJ2-5,many,TGTGCCAGCTCACCGGGCAATAGAGAGACCCAGTACTTC,CASSPGNRETQYF
TRBV29-1,.,TRBJ1-5,.,TGCATCGGTCTGGTACAGTGGTCACATCATTTT,CIGLVQWSHHF
TRBV28,.,TRBJ2-1,many,TGTGCCAGCAGCCCCCCGGGACTTTCCGCCGAGCAGTTCTTC,CASSPPGLSAEQFF
TRBV13,.,TRBJ2-3,many,TGTGCCAGCAGCTTAGATCGGCTAGCTTATACGCAGTATTTT,CASSLDRLAYTQYF
TRBV5-4,.,TRBJ1-2,many,TGTGCCAGCAGTCTGACCGGGGGGCTGAATGGCTACACCTTC,CASSLTGGLNGYTF
TRBV20-1,.,TRBJ2-2,many,TGCAGTGCTAGCGGGAAAGTAACCGGGGAGCTGTTTTTT,CSASGKVTGELFF
TRBV18,.,TRBJ2-1,few,TGTGCCAGCTCACGTCTAGCTTCCAATGAGCAGTTCTTC,CASSRLASNEQFF
TRBV2,.,TRBJ2-7,many,TGTGCCAGCAGTGATCAGGGTATCTACGAGCAGTACTTC,CASSDQGIYEQYF
TRBV6-9,.,TRBJ2-2,.,TGTGCTAGCAGTTGTTCCCCCCGGGGGACCGGGGAGCTGTTTTTT,CASSCSPRGTGELFF
TRBV2,.,TRBJ2-5,many,TGTGCCAGCAGTCGAACGATAGACAGGAACCAAGAGACCCAGTACTTC,CASSRTIDRNQETQYF
TRBV19,.,TRBJ2-3,many,TGTGCCAGTAGTGACGGGCGGAAGACTAGCACAGATACGCAGTATTTT,CASSDGRKTSTDTQYF
TRBV6-1,TRBD2,TRBJ2-5,.,TGTGCCAGCAATGGACTAGCGGGGGGGGAGACCCAGTACTTC,CASNGLAGGETQYF
TRBV6-1,.,TRBJ2-1,few,TGTGCCAGCAGTGAAGAGCTATCTGGATACCCTGTCGGGAATGAGCAGTTCTTC,CASSEELSGYPVGNEQFF
TRBV28,.,TRBJ2-7,.,TGTGCCAGCAGTGCCCTCCGGGACAATCCTTACGGGCAGTACTTC,CASSALRDNPYGQYF
TRBV12-3/TRBV12-4,TRBD1,TRBJ2-2,many,TGTGCCAGCAGCTTACTAGCAGGGGGCAACACCGGGGAGCTGTTTTTT,CASSLLAGGNTGELFF
TRBV12-3/TRBV12-4,TRBD1,TRBJ2-1,many,TGTGCCAGCAGTTTCGGGACAGGGGACGATGAGCAGTTCTTC,CASSFGTGDDEQFF
TRBV20-1,.,TRBJ2-7,many,TGCAGTGCTAGCTCAGGGGCGCGCCTCCAGCAGTACTTC,CSASSGARLQQYF
TRBV7-8,.,TRBJ2-7,many,TGTGCCAGCAGCTCTACGGGACGGGGGACCTACGAGCAGTACTTC,CASSSTGRGTYEQYF
TRBV14,.,TRBJ2-3,many,TGTGCCAGCAGCCAAATCGGGAAGCAGTATTTT,CASSQIGKQYF
TRBV6-1,.,TRBJ2-7,medium-sized,TGTGCCAGCAGCCAGGGGGGGCTTGTTCCCTACGAGCAGTACTTC,CASSQGGLVPYEQYF
TRBV3-1,.,TRBJ2-3,many,TGTGCCAGCAGCCACAGATCAGGGTCAGATACGCAGTATTTT,CASSHRSGSDTQYF
TRBV7-9,TRBD2,TRBJ2-7,many,TGTGCCAGCAGCGTGACTAGCGGCGAGCAGTACTTC,CASSVTSGEQYF
TRBV28,.,TRBJ1-1,.,TGTGCGATATCAGTACGGGGGCTGAACACTGAAGCTTTATTT,CAISVRGLNTEALF
TRBV19,TRBD1,TRBJ2-3,many,TGTGCCAGTAGTACCTTACAGGGGTGGGATACGCAGTATTTT,CASSTLQGWDTQYF